The 5 T cell receptor beta chains in this list originate from one sample, sequenced in a study of shared clonotypes between healthy human individuals. CD8 cells classed as naive were CD45RO-negative and positively selected for CCR7, excluding terminally differentiated effector memory CD45RA+ cells. Sequencing used immunoSEQ multiplex PCR; TCRdb keeps in-frame clones, though not all of them. The sample lists around 2.1 million clones, approximately 94% occurring once. The specimen was naive CD8+ T cells from PBMCs. All receptors come from a man younger than 30 in good health. Some clones in this sample may be carry-over from other donors' samples.

The chain carries TRBV11-1 and TRBJ2-7; D tentatively fits TRBD1 or TRBD2 (5 bases each). V dropped 5 bases and J dropped 2 bases, with 7 bases sitting between them. This CDR3 comprises 12 residues. Germline CDR1 is SGHAT and CDR2 is FQDESV (reference sequence). CDR3 coding DNA: TGTGCCAGCAGCCGGGGCACCTACGAGCAGTACTTC. Its protein product is CASSRGTYEQYF.

The chain uses TRBV6-1 and TRBJ1-3, with 7 positions matching TRBD1. The junction had 5 bases not matched to a gene; V was cut back by 6 bases and J by 0 bases. The CDR3 loop spans 15 amino acids. Germline V gene data show CDR1 as MNHNS and CDR2 as SASEGT. The CDR3 protein is CASSGQAASGNTIYF. The CDR3 nucleotides read TGTGCCAGCAGCGGACAGGCCGCCTCTGGAAACACCATATATTTT.

The chain recombines TRBV28 with TRBJ1-1; D is unresolved. There are 13 residues in the CDR3. V was trimmed by 6 bases and J by 1 base, leaving 9 bases between them. CDR1 and CDR2 from the germline V gene are MDHEN and SYDVKM. DNA for the CDR3: TGTGCCAGCAGACAGACATGGAACACTGAAGCTTTCTTT. It translates to CASRQTWNTEAFF.

The chain combines TRBV28 with TRBJ2-5; no definite D call. From germline, CDR1 is MDHEN and CDR2 SYDVKM. This CDR3 comprises 13 residues. V lost 3 bases to trimming and J lost 5 bases, with 10 bases between them. In nucleotides, the CDR3 is TGTGCCAGCAGTTTGGAGTGGGGTGAGACCCAGTACTTC. Encoded protein: CASSLEWGETQYF.

This chain links TRBV5-6 with TRBJ2-5; TRBD1 is a possible D gene (5 bases). The CDR3 runs to 17 residues. Trimming took 1 base from V and 2 from J, leaving 18 bases between them. Germline V lookup: CDR1 SGHDT, CDR2 YYEEEE. The DNA for the CDR3 is TGTGCCAGCAGCTTGCTACGGCAGGGTAGTTATCAAGAGACCCAGTACTTC. Translation: CASSLLRQGSYQETQYF.